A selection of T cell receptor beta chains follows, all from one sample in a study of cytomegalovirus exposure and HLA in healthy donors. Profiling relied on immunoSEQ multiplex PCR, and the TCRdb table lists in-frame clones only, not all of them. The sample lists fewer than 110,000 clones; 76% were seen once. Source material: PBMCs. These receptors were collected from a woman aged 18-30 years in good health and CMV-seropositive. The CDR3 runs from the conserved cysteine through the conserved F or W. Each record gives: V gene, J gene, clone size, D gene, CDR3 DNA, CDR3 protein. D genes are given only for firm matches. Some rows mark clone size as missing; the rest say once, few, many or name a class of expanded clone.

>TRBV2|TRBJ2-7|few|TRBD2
TGTGCCAGCAGTAACCAGCGGGGGGAGGTCAGGTACTTC
CASSNQRGEVRYF
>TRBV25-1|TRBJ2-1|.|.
TGTGCCAGCAGAACAGATAGCGGAAGCTCCTACAATGAGCAGTTCTTC
CASRTDSGSSYNEQFF
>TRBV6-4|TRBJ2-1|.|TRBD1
TGTGCCAGCAGTGATGGGACAGGGGGCAATGAGCAGTTCTTC
CASSDGTGGNEQFF
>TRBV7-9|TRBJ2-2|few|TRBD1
TGTGCCAGCAGCTTTCGCCAGGGGGCTAACACCGGGGAGCTGTTTTTT
CASSFRQGANTGELFF
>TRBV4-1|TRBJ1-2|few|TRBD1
TGCGCCAGCAGCCAAGGGACAGGGATCTATGGCTACACCTTC
CASSQGTGIYGYTF
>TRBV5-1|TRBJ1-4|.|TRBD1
TGCGCCAGCAGTATGGACAGGGGTGGGGAAAAACTGTTTTTT
CASSMDRGGEKLFF
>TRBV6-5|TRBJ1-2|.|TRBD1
TGTGCCAGCAGTTACTCGCGAGGGGGCGCCGATGGCTACACCTTC
CASSYSRGGADGYTF
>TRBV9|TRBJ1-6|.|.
TGTGCCAGCAGCCTCGTGGACACGGGTAATTCACCCCTCCACTTT
CASSLVDTGNSPLHF
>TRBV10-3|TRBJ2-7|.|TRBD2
TGTGCCATCAGTGATGGGAGGGCGAGCTACGAGCAGTACTTC
CAISDGRASYEQYF
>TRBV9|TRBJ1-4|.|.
TGTGCCAGCAGCGCCGGGACAATCTCTGAAAAACTGTTTTTT
CASSAGTISEKLFF
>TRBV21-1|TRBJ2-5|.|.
TGTGCCAGCAGCAAGGGACCCAGGGGGAAGACCCAGTACTTC
CASSKGPRGKTQYF
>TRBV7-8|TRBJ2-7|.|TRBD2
TGTGCCAGCAGCTTACTAGCGGGGGGCTACGAGCAGTACTTC
CASSLLAGGYEQYF
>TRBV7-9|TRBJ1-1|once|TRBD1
TGTTCCAGCAGCTGGGGGGACAGTGAAGCTTTCTTT
CSSSWGDSEAFF
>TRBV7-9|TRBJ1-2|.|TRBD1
TGTGCCAGCACCCCCAGACCCGGACAGGACTATGGCTACACCTTC
CASTPRPGQDYGYTF
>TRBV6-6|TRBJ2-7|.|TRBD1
TGTGCCAGCAGCGGGGACAGCCCCTACGAGCAGTACTTC
CASSGDSPYEQYF
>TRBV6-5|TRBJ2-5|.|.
TGTGCCAGCAGTTACTATTCCGAGGTGGCAGAGACCCAGTACTTC
CASSYYSEVAETQYF
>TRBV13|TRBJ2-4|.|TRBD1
TGTGCCAGCAGCCCCTACCCCGGACAGGTCATAGCCAAAAACATTCAGTACTTC
CASSPYPGQVIAKNIQYF
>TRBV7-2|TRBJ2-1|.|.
TGTGCCAGCTCCCTCAGCGCTCTACCCTACAATGAGCAGTTCTTC
CASSLSALPYNEQFF
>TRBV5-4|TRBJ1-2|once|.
TGTGCCAGCAGGGAGGGTAGCTATGGCTACACCTTC
CASREGSYGYTF
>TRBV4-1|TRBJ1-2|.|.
TGCGCCAGCAGCCAAGGGGCAGGGGCTCGGGGCTACACCTTC
CASSQGAGARGYTF
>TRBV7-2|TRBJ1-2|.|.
TGTGCCAGCAGCATCACGGAGGTCTATGGCTACACCTTC
CASSITEVYGYTF
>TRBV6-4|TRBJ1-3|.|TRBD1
TGTGCCAGCAGTGACGCCCAGGGGGCCCCCTCTGGAAACACCATATATTTT
CASSDAQGAPSGNTIYF
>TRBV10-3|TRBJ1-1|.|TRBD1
TGTGCCAAGCGACAGGGTCTGAACACTGAAGCTTTCTTT
CAKRQGLNTEAFF